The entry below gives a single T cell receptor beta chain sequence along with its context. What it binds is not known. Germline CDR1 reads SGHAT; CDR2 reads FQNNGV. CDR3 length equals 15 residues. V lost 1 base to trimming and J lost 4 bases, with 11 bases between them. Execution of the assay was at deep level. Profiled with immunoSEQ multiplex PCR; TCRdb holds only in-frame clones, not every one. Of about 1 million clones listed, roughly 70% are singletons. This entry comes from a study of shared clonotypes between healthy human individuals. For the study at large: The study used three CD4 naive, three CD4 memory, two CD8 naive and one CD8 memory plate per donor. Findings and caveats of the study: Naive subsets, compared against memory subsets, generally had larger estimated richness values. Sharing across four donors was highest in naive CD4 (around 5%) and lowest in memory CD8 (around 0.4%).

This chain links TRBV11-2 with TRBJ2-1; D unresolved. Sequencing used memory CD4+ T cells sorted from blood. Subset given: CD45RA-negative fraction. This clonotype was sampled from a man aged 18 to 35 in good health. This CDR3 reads CASSLVGWGYNEQFF. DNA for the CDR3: TGTGCCAGCAGCTTAGTAGGTTGGGGATACAATGAGCAGTTCTTC.